Listed below are T cell receptor beta chains from one sample, sequenced in a study of blood T cell repertoires in COVID-19. TCRdb keeps only in-frame clones here, not all; method: immunoSEQ multiplex PCR. The profile shows 250,000 to 350,000 clones, about 90% of them singletons. The sample consisted of peripheral blood. Receptor source: a woman aged 50 to 65 who had recovered from COVID-19. Both conserved end residues are part of each CDR3. Each record gives: clone size, J gene, V gene, D gene, CDR3 protein, CDR3 DNA. The D gene is left open where the match is weak. Clone size is shown for a subset of rows, as once, few, many or a class of expanded clone.

>.|TRBJ1-1|TRBV29-1|TRBD1
CSVSGQVLGAFF
TGCAGCGTCTCAGGACAGGTACTAGGAGCTTTCTTT
>.|TRBJ1-1|TRBV5-1|.
CASSLQGTEAFF
TGCGCCAGCAGCTTGCAGGGCACTGAAGCTTTCTTT
>.|TRBJ1-6|TRBV5-1|TRBD1
CASSLRQQGVSSYNSPLHF
TGCGCCAGCAGCTTGCGCCAACAGGGGGTGAGCTCCTATAATTCACCCCTCCACTTT
>.|TRBJ2-3|TRBV15|.
CATSSPGSTDTQYF
TGTGCCACCAGCTCTCCGGGGAGCACAGATACGCAGTATTTT
>.|TRBJ2-6|TRBV28|.
CASSSIAAGDGANVLTF
TGTGCCAGCAGTTCTATCGCCGCAGGGGATGGGGCCAACGTCCTGACTTTC
>once|TRBJ1-4|TRBV6-5|TRBD1
CASSSDRQGPDEKLFF
TGTGCCAGCAGTTCAGACCGACAGGGCCCGGATGAAAAACTGTTTTTT
>.|TRBJ2-7|TRBV6-2/TRBV6-3|.
CASSYPFYEQYF
TGTGCCAGCAGTTACCCTTTTTACGAGCAGTACTTC
>.|TRBJ1-4|TRBV30|.
CAWSVLGGKLFF
TGTGCCTGGAGTGTACTGGGGGGGAAACTGTTTTTT
>.|TRBJ1-5|TRBV2|TRBD1
CASRGGDRSNQPQHF
TGTGCCAGCAGGGGTGGGGACAGGAGTAATCAGCCCCAGCATTTT
>.|TRBJ2-2|TRBV4-2|TRBD2
CASSQGTSGLNTGELFF
TGTGCCAGCAGCCAGGGGACTAGCGGGTTGAACACCGGGGAGCTGTTTTTT